Reported below is one T cell receptor beta chain. Antigen specificity is unknown. Repertoires were generated with immunoSEQ multiplex PCR, while TCRdb's copy carries only in-frame clones and drops some. The sample carries 550,000 to 700,000 clones, about three quarters recorded once. The source of the sample is a study of shared clonotypes between healthy human individuals. Study context: The cohort had a couple of women and a few men, ages 18 to 49.

Study results and caveats: Generally, estimated richness proved larger in naive subsets than it did in memory subsets. Non-shared clonotypes had lower generation probabilities than those shared by all four donors. Represented genetic and exposure-history diversity was restricted by having few donors.

The sequence was obtained from a young woman in good health. Input material: memory CD4+ T cells sorted from blood. Subset indicated: CD45RA-negative fraction.

As DNA, the CDR3 is TGTGCCAGTAGTCTACGGATGAATACCTACGAGCAGTACTTC. This codes for CASSLRMNTYEQYF. J is TRBJ2-7 and V is TRBV19, with no clear D. Trimming shortened V by 5 bases and J by 2 bases, and 13 bases separated the two germline ends. This CDR3 has 14 residues. Germline assignment: CDR1 LNHDA and CDR2 SQIVND (reference sequence).